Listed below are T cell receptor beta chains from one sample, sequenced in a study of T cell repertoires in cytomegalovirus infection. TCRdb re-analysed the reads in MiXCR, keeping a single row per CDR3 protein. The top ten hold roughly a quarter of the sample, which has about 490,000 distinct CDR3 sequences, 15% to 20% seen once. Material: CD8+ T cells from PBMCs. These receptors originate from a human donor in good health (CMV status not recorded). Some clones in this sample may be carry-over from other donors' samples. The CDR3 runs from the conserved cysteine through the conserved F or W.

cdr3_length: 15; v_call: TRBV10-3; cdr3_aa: CAISAETSGIYEQYF
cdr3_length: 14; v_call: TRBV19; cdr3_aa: CASDGRAMNTEAFF
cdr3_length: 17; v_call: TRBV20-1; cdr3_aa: CSARGTGGRVGYNEQFF
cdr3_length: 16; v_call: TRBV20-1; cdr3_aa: CSAQDGVILMNTEAFF
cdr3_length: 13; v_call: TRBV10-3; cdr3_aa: CATLSGANTEAFF
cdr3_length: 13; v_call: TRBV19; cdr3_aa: CASSILVGNEQYF
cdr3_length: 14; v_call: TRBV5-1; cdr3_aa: CASSLRGREGEAFF
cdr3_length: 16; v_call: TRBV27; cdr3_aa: CASSFVGLGGNYGYTF
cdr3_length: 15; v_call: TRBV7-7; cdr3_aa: CASSLASGEGYGYTF
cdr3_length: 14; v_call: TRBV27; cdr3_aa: CASSLYRRNTEAFF
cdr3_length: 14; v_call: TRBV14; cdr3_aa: CASSQRLEADTQYF
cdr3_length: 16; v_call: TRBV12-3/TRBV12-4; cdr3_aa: CASRPGQGIFSYGYTF
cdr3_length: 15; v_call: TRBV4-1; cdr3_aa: CASSHLGQGTGELFF
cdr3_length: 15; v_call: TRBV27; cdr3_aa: CASSLRGGVGYGYTF
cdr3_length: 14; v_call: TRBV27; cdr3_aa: CASSFALAKNIQYF
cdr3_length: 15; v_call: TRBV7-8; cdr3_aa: CASSLGRGRDEKLFF
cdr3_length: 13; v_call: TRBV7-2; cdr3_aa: CASSLSELYEQYF
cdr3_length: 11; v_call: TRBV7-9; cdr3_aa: CASSPLETQYF
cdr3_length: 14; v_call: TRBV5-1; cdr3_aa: CASSLTGAGYGYTF
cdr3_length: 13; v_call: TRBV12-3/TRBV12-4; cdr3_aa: CASSFVLNTEAFF
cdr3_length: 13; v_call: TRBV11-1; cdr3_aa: CASSFQGAGGYTF
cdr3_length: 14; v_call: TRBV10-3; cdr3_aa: CAITGQTNNYGYTF
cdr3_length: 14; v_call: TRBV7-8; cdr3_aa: CASRTSGGSYEQYF
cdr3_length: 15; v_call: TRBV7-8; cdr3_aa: CASSSSTGFTDTQYF
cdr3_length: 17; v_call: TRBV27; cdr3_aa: CASSLFLGDPPYNEQFF
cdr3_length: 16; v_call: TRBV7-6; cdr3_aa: CASSLRGSRGTDTQYF
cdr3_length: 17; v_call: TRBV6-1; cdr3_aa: CASSNLLAGGISYEQYF
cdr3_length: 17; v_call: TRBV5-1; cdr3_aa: CASSGPPTGDRRSPLHF
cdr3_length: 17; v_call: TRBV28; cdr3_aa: CASSFRDRGSWNYGYTF
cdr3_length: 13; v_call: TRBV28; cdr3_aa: CASSWDRTQPQHF
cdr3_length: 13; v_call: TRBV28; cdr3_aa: CASILRTGYEQYF
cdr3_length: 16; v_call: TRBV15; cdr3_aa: CATSSLGRDGTDTQYF
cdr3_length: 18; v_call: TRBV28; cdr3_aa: CASSYRGRRMVPNYGYTF
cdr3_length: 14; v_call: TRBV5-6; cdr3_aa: CASSSQGARGTQHF
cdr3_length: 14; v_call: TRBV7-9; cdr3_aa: CASSPSWANEKLFF
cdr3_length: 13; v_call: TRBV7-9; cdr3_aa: CASSPVADYGYTF
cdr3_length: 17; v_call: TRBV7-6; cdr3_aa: CASSLDQGYSGANVLTF
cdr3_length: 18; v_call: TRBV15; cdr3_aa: CATSRLPGLAGGHGELFF
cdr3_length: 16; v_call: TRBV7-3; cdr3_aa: CASSPPPRDRDIEQYF
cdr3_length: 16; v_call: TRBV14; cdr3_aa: CASSQVGRGGGTEAFF
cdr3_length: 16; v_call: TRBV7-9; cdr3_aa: CASSPLAGGPLNEQFF
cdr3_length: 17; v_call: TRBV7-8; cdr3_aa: CASSLAPSGGEGDTQYF
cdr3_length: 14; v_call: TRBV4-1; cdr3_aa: CASTLGGTGNTIYF
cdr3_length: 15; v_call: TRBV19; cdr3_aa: CASSIDFSGANVLTF
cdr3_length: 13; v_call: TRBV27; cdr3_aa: CASSFQGPYEQYF
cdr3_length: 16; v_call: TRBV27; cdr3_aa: CASSLSPTGSTDTQYF
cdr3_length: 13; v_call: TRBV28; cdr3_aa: CASSLLRNTEAFF
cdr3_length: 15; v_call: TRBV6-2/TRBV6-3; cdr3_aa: CASSYSDRYSYEQYF
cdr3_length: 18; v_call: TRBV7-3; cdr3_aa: CASSPPSRGTSGNTEAFF
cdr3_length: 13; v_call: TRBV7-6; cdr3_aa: CASSLGDTDEQFF
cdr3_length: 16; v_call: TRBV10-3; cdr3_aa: CAISEGQGTMNTEAFF
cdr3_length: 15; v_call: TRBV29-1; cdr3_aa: CSVRTRDAAYNEQFF
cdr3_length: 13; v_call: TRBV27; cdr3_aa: CASKTRANEKLFF
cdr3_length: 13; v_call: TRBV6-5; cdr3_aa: CASSYALYNEQFF